This T cell receptor (beta chain) is drawn from a study of cytomegalovirus exposure and HLA in healthy donors. Study-wide results and limits: The authors enumerated over 150 TCR beta chains as linked to cytomegalovirus. The CMV antigen specificity of a few CMV-associated chains was confirmed through in vitro analysis. Fewer N-insertions (relative to the roughly 700-donor mean) were reportedly seen in an Asian-associated ancestry cluster in a later analysis.

While unrecorded immune exposures were likely, the donors were nominally healthy when sampled. Note on this clone: The antigen remains unidentified.

The study ran its PCR with 60 Vbeta and 13 Jbeta primers. TCRdb keeps only in-frame clones here, not all; method: immunoSEQ multiplex PCR. The sample has some 200,000 clones; about 80% are singletons. CDR3 length: 17 residues. With V trimmed by 6 bases and J by 0 bases, 9 bases remained unmatched. CDR1 MDHEN and CDR2 SYDVKM come from the germline V gene. The sequence derives from a woman in her forties or fifties in good health and CMV-seronegative. The sample consisted of PBMCs. The V gene is TRBV28, the J gene TRBJ1-4, with TRBD1 matching over 8 bases. The CDR3 reads CASRGRQGPATNEKLFF. The CDR3 DNA reads as TGTGCCAGCAGAGGTAGACAGGGGCCAGCAACTAATGAAAAACTGTTTTTT.